This entry lists 3 T cell receptor beta chains sequenced from one sample in a study of T cell responses to AZD1222 COVID-19 vaccine. TCRdb keeps only in-frame clones here, not all; method: immunoSEQ multiplex PCR. The repertoire includes around 150,000 clones, approximately 91% of them detected once, and about 1.9% sits in the top ten. Sequencing used peripheral blood, obtained 28 days after the second AZD1222 dose. These receptors all stem from an adult who received the AZD1222 COVID-19 vaccine.

The chain joins TRBV4-1 to TRBJ1-2, with 9 nucleotides matching TRBD1. This CDR3 is built from 14 residues. Germline V gene data show CDR1 as MGHRA and CDR2 as YSYEKL. V dropped 4 bases and J dropped 3; count of bases not matched to a gene: 3. In DNA, the CDR3 is TGCGCCAGCAGCCTCGGGACAGGGCACTATGGCTACACCTTC. Its protein is CASSLGTGHYGYTF.

This clone showed up just a few times. The chain is built from TRBV9 and TRBJ1-2; 9 bases fit TRBD1. The germline V gene encodes CDR1 SGDLS and CDR2 YYNGEE. With 2 bases clipped from V and 7 bases from J, the junction kept 9 bases outside the gene matches. The CDR3 covers 15 residues. CDR3 nucleotides: TGTGCCAGCAGCGTCCCACTACAGGGGGCTGGTGGCTACACCTTC. Encoded protein: CASSVPLQGAGGYTF.

This clone was picked up one time. The chain employs TRBV19 and TRBJ1-5, with no clear D. The CDR3 runs 14 residues. Per the germline V gene, CDR1 is LNHDA and CDR2 is SQIVND (reference sequence). V lost 3 bases to trimming and J lost 3 bases, with 9 bases between them. This CDR3 is CASSIPRYNQPQHF. The CDR3 region has the DNA TGTGCCAGTAGTATCCCCAGGTACAATCAGCCCCAGCATTTT.